The clone carrying this TCR beta chain was seen more than once but under ten times. The data derive from a study of blood T cell repertoires in COVID-19. Sequenced by immunoSEQ multiplex PCR; TCRdb stores in-frame clones only, minus some. The sample records 75,000 to 100,000 clones, 70% to 90% being singletons. The source material was peripheral blood. The sequence derives from a man between 65 and 79 years old with acute or convalescent COVID-19.

The CDR3 region is CASSFGQAIGYTF. The CDR3 DNA reads TGTGCCAGCAGCTTTGGACAGGCCATCGGCTACACCTTC. The chain joins TRBV13 to TRBJ1-2; TRBD1 agrees at 7 bases. CDR1 PRHDT and CDR2 FYEKMQ come from the germline V gene (reference sequence). V dropped 3 bases and J dropped 8; count of bases not matched to a gene: 6. The CDR3 totals 13 residues.